This T cell receptor beta chain was found in a study of T-cell memory formation after mild COVID-19. Study observations and caveats: Clones that shrank (day 15 to 85) were balanced CD4/CD8, whereas later expanders leaned CD4+. The authors did not confirm SARS-CoV-2 specificity of second-wave clones peaking day 37.

cDNA libraries for TCR alpha and TCR beta, carrying sample barcodes and UMIs, came from 5'RACE with constant-segment primers. MiXCR, run by TCRdb on the 5' RACE reads, gives a single entry per CDR3 protein. The sample yields 450,000 to 650,000 distinct CDR3 sequences, under 20% seen once. CDR3 length: 16 residues. The V gene's germline CDR1 is SEHNR and CDR2 FQNEAQ (reference sequence). The V gene end was trimmed by 3 bases and the J gene end by 7 bases; junction bases not matched to a gene: 8. Points on this clonotype: Its antigen is unidentified.

The chain joins TRBV7-9 to TRBJ2-2; 10 nucleotides agree with TRBD2. The sequence derives from an adult woman who had mild COVID-19 (a few samples of this study predate the infection). Cell type and time point are not known. The sequenced sample was PBMCs or a T cell subset sorted from them (not recorded which). The CDR3 loop is CASSLLAGVFIGELFF. In DNA, the CDR3 is TGTGCCAGCAGCTTGCTAGCGGGAGTTTTCATCGGGGAGCTGTTTTTT.